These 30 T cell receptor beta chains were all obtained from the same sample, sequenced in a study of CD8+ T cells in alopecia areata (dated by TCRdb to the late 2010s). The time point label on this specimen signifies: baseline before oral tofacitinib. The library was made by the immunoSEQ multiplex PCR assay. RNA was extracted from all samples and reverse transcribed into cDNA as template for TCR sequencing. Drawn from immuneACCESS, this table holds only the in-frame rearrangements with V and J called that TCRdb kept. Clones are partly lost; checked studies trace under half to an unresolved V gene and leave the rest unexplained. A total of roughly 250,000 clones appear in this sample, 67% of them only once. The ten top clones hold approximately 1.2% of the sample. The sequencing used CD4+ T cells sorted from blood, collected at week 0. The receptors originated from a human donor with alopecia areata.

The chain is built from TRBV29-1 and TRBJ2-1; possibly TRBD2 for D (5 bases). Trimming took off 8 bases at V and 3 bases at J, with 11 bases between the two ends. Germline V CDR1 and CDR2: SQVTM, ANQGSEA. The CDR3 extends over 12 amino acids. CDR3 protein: CSQLDFYNEQFF. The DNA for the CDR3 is TGCAGCCAACTAGATTTCTACAATGAGCAGTTCTTC.

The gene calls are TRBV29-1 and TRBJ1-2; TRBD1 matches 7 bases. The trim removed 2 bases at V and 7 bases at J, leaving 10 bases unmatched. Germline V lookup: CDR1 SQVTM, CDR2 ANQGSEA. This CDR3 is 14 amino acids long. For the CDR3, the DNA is TGCAGCGTTGAAAGGGACAGAGCCATGAGTGGCTACACCTTC. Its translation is CSVERDRAMSGYTF.

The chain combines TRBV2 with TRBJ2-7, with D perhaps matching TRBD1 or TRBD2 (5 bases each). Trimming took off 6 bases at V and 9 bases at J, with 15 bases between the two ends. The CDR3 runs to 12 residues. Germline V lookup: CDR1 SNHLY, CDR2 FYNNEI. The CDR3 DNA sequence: TGTGCCAGCAGGAGGGACCAATCCGGGCAGTACTTC. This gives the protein CASRRDQSGQYF.

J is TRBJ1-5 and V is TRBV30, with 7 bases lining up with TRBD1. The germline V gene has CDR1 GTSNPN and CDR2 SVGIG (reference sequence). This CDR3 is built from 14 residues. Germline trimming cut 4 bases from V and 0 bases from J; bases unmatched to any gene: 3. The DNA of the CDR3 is TGTGCCTGGATGAGACAGGGTAGCAATCAGCCCCAGCATTTT. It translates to CAWMRQGSNQPQHF.

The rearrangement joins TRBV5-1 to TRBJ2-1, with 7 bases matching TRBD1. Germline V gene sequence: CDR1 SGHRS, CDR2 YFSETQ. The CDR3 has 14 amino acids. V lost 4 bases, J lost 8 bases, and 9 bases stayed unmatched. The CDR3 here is CASSKETGFYEQFF. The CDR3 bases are TGCGCCAGCAGCAAGGAGACAGGGTTCTATGAGCAGTTCTTC.

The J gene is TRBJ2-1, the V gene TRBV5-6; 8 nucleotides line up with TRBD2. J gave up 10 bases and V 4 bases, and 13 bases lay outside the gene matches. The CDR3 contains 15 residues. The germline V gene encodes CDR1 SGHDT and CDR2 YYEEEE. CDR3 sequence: CASSHPGSSGDEQFF. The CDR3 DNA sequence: TGTGCCAGCAGCCATCCCGGTAGTAGCGGGGACGAGCAGTTCTTC.

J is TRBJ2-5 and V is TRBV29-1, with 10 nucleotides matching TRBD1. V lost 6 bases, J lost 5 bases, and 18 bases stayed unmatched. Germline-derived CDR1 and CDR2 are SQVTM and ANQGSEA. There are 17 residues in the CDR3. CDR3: CSVAGTGVRVTGETQYF. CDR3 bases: TGCAGCGTAGCCGGGACAGGGGTTCGAGTTACGGGGGAGACCCAGTACTTC.

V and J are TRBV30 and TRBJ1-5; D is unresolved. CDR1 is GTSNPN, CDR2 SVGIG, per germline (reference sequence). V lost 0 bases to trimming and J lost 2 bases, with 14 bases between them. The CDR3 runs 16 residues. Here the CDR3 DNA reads TGTGCCTGGAGTGTACCGACACCCCAAGGCAATCAGCCCCAGCATTTT. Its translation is CAWSVPTPQGNQPQHF.

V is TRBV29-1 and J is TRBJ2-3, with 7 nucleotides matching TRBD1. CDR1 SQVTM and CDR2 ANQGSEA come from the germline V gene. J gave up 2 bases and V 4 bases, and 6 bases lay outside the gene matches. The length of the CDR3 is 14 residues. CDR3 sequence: CSVGMTGSTDTQYF. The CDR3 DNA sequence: TGCAGCGTTGGGATGACAGGGTCCACAGATACGCAGTATTTT.

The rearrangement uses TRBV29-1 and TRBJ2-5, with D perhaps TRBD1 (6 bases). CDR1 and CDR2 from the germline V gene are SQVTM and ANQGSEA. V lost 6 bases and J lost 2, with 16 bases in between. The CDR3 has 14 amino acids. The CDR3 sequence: CSVSPGQPQETQYF. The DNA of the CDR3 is TGCAGCGTCTCTCCGGGACAACCTCAAGAGACCCAGTACTTC.

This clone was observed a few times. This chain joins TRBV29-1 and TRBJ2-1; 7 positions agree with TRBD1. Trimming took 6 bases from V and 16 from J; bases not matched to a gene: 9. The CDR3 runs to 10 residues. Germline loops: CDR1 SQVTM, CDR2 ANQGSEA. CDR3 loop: CSVFQGVRFF. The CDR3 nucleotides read TGCAGCGTGTTCCAGGGGGTACGTTTCTTC.

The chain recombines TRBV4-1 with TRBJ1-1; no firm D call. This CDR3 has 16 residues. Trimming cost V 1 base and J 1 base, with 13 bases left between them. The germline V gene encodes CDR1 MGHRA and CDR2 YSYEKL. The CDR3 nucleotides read TGCGCCAGCAGCCAAGTTAGAGGGCGGGGGAACACTGAAGCTTTCTTT. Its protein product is CASSQVRGRGNTEAFF.

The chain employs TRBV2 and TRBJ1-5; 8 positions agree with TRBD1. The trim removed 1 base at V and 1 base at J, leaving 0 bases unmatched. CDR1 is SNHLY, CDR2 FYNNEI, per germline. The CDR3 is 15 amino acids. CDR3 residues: CASSEGQGSNQPQHF. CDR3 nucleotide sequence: TGTGCCAGCAGTGAAGGACAGGGGAGCAATCAGCCCCAGCATTTT. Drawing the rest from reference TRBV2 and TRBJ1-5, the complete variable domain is EPEVTQTPSHQVTQMGQEVILRCVPISNHLYFYWYRQILGQKVEFLVSFYNNEISEKSEIFDDQFSVERPDGSNFTLKIRSTKLEDSAMYFCASSEGQGSNQPQHFGDGTRLSIL.

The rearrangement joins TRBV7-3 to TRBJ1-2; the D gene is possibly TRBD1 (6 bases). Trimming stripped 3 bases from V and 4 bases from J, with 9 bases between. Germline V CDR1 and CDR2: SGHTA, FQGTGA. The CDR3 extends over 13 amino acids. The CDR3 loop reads CASSFGQIYGYTF. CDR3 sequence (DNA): TGTGCCAGCAGCTTCGGACAGATCTATGGCTACACCTTC. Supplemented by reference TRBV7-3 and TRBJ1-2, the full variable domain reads GAGVSQTPSNKVTEKGKYVELRCDPISGHTALYWYRQSLGQGPEFLIYFQGTGAADDSGLPNDRFFAVRPEGSVSTLKIQRTERGDSAVYLCASSFGQIYGYTFGSGTRLTVV.

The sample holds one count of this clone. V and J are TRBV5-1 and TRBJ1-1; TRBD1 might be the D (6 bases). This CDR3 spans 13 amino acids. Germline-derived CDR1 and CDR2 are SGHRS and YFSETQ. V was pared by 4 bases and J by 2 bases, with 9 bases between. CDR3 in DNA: TGCGCCAGCAGCCCGACAGGAAACACTGAAGCTTTCTTT. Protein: CASSPTGNTEAFF.

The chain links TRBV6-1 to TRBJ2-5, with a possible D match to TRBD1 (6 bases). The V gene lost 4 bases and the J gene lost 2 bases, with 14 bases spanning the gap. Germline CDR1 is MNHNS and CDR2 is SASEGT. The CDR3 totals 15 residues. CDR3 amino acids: CASSALGDIQETQYF. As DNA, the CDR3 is TGTGCCAGCAGTGCCTTAGGGGACATACAAGAGACCCAGTACTTC.

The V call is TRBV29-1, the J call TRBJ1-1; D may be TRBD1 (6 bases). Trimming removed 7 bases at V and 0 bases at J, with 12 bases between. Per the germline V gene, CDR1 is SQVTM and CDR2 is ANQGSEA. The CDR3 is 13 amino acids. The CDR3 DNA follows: TGCAGCGGATTACAGGGACTGAACACTGAAGCTTTCTTT. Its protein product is CSGLQGLNTEAFF. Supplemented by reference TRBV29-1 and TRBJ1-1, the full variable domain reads SAVISQKPSRDICQRGTSLTIQCQVDSQVTMMFWYRQQPGQSLTLIATANQGSEATYESGFVIDKFPISRPNLTFSTLTVSNMSPEDSSIYLCSGLQGLNTEAFFGQGTRLTVV.

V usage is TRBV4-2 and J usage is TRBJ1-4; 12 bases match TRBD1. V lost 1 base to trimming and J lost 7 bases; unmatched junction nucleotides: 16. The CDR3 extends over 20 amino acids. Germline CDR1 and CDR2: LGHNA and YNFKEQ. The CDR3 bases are TGTGCCAGCAGCCAAGGTGTTGGGGGGACAGGGGGCCTCTTTGGTGAAAAACTGTTTTTT. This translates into CASSQGVGGTGGLFGEKLFF.

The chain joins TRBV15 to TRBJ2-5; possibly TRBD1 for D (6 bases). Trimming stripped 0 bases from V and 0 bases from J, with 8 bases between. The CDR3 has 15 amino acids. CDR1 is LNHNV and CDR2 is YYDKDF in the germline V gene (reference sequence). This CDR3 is CATSRDGGNQETQYF. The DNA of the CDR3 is TGTGCCACCAGCAGAGATGGGGGCAACCAAGAGACCCAGTACTTC.

The CDR3 loop is CASSRGMNTEAFF. CDR3 sequence (DNA): TGTGCCAGCTCACGGGGAATGAACACTGAAGCTTTCTTT. The V and J genes are TRBV18 and TRBJ1-1; no clear D gene. Between the trimmed V and J ends, which lost 4 bases and 0 bases, there was a span of 6 bases. Germline CDR1 is KGHSH and CDR2 is LQKENI. The CDR3 has 13 residues.

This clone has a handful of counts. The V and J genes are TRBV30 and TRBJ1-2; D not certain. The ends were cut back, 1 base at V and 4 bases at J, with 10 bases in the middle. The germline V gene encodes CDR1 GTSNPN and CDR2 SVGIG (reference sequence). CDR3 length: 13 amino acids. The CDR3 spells CAWSATVGYGYTF. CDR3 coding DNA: TGTGCCTGGAGTGCTACCGTGGGCTATGGCTACACCTTC.

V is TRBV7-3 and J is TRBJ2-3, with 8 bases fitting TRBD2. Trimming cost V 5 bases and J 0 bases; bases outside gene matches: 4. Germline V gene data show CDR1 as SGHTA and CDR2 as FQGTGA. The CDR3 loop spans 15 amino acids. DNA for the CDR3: TGTGCCAGCAGCCGACTAGCGAGTAGCACAGATACGCAGTATTTT. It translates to CASSRLASSTDTQYF. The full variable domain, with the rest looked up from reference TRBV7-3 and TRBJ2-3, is GAGVSQTPSNKVTEKGKYVELRCDPISGHTALYWYRQSLGQGPEFLIYFQGTGAADDSGLPNDRFFAVRPEGSVSTLKIQRTERGDSAVYLCASSRLASSTDTQYFGPGTRLTVL.

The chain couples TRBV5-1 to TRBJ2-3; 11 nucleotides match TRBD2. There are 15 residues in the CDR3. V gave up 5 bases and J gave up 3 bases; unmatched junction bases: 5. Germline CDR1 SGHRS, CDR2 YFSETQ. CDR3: CASSPLAGGTDTQYF. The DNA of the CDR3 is TGCGCCAGCAGTCCGCTAGCGGGGGGAACAGATACGCAGTATTTT.

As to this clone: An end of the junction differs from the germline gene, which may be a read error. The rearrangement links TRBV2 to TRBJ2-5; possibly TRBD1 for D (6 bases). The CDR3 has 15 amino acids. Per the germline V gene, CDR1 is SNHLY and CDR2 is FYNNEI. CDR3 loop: CASREVGAGAETQYF. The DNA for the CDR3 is TGTGCCAGCAGGGAAGTTGGGGCAGGGGCGGAGACCCAGTACTTC.

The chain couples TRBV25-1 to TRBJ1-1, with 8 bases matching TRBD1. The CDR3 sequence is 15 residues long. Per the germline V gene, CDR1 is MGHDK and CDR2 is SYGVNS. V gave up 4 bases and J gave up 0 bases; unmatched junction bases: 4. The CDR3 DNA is TGTGCCAGCAGTGGGACGGACAGGGTGAACACTGAAGCTTTCTTT. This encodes CASSGTDRVNTEAFF. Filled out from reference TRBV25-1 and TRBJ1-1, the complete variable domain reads EADIYQTPRYLVIGTGKKITLECSQTMGHDKMYWYQQDPGMELHLIHYSYGVNSTEKGDLSSESTVSRIRTEHFPLTLESARPSHTSQYLCASSGTDRVNTEAFFGQGTRLTVV.

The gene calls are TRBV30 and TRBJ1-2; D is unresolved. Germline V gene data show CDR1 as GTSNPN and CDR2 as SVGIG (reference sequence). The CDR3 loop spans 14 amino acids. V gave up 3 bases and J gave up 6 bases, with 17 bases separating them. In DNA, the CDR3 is TGTGCCTGGAGAGACTCCCGGGCACAGAATGGCTACACCTTC. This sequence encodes CAWRDSRAQNGYTF.

CDR3 bases: TGCGCCAGCAGCTTGGGCCAGGGCCGCGGGGTGGAGACCCAGTACTTC. Translation gives CASSLGQGRGVETQYF. The chain is built from TRBV5-1 and TRBJ2-5, with a weak D call TRBD2 (6 bases). The CDR3 totals 16 residues. CDR1 SGHRS and CDR2 YFSETQ come from the germline V gene. V was trimmed by 0 bases and J by 5 bases, leaving 17 bases between them.

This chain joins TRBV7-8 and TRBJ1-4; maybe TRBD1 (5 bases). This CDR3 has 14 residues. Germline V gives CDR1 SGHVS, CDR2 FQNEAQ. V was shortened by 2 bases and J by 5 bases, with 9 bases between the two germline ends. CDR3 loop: CASSLRDLNEKLFF. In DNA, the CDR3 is TGTGCCAGCAGCTTAAGGGACCTAAATGAAAAACTGTTTTTT.

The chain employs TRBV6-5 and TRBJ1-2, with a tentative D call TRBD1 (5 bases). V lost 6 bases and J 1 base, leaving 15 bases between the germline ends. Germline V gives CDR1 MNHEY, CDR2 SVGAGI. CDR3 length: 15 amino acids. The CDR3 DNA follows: TGTGCCAGCAGCCCCGGGGCCACAGTTAACTATGGCTACACCTTC. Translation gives CASSPGATVNYGYTF.

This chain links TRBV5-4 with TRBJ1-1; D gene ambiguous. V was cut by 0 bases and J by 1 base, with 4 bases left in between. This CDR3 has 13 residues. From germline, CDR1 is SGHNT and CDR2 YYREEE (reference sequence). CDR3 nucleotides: TGTGCCAGCAGCTTGGCAGGGAACACTGAAGCTTTCTTT. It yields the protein CASSLAGNTEAFF.